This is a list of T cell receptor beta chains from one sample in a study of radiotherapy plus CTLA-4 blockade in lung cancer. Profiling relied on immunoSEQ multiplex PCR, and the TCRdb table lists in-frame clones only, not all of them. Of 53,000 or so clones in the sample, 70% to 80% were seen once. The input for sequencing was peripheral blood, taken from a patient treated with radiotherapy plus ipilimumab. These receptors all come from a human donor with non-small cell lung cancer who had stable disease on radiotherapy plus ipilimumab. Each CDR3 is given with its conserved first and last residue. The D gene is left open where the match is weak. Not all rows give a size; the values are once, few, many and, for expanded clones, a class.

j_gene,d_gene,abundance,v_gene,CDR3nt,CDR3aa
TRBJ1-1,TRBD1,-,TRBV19,TGTGCCAGTAGTTTAACAGGGGGGGAAGACACTGAAGCTTTCTTT,CASSLTGGEDTEAFF
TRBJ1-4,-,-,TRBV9,TGTGCCAGCAGCGTATGGCAGGGGCCGGGGGAAAAACTGTTTTTT,CASSVWQGPGEKLFF
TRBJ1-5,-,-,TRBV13,TGTGCCAGCAGCTTAGGGACAGTTAGCAATCAGCCCCAGCATTTT,CASSLGTVSNQPQHF
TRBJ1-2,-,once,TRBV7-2,TGTGCCAGCAGCTTTGCCCCCGGGAGACAGGAATATGGCTACACCTTC,CASSFAPGRQEYGYTF
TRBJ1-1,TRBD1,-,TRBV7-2,TGTGCCAGCACCATTAGAAGTAGGGGACAGGCGGCGAACACTGAAGCTTTCTTT,CASTIRSRGQAANTEAFF
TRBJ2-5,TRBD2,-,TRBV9,TGTGCCAGCAGCGTAGTACCTAGCGGGGGAGAGACCCAGTACTTC,CASSVVPSGGETQYF
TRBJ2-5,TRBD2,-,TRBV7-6,TGTGCCAGCACGCCGGGGGAGAGCGGGGGGGGAGAGACCCAGTACTTC,CASTPGESGGGETQYF
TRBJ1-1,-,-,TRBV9,TGTGCCAGCAGCGCCATACACGGTATAGCTGAAGCTTTCTTT,CASSAIHGIAEAFF
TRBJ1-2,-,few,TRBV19,TGTGCCAGTAGTATTTTGGGGTTTACTTATGGCTACACCTTC,CASSILGFTYGYTF
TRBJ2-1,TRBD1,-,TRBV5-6,TGTGCCAGCAGCTTGGCGTTGGGACAGTACAATGAGCAGTTCTTC,CASSLALGQYNEQFF
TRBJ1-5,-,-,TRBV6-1,TGTGCCAGCAAGAGTTATAGCAATCAGCCCCAGCATTTT,CASKSYSNQPQHF
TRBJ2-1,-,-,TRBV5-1,TGCGCCAGCAGCTTGGCAGGGGAGCTTGAGCAGTTCTTC,CASSLAGELEQFF